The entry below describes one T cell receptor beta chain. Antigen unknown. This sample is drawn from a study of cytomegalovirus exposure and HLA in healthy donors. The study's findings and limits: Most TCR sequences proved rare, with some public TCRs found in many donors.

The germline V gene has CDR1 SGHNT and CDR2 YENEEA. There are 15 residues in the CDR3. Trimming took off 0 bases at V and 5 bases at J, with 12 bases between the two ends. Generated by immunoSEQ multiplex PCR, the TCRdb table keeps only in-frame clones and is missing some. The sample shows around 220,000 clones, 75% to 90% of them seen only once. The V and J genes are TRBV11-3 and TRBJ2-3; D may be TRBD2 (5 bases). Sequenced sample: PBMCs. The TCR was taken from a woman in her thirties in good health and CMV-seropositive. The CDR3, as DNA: TGTGCCAGCAGCTTAGATCCCGGGATTGTAGATACGCAGTATTTT. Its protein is CASSLDPGIVDTQYF.